This TCR beta chain was identified in a study of identical twins. Findings and limits, study-wide: Models came in too low on out-of-frame TCR alpha sharing in monozygotic twins.

This CDR3 has 12 amino acids. Germline loops: CDR1 MNHEY, CDR2 SVGEGT. Deletions cut 6 bases from V and 5 bases from J, with 8 bases between. For this clonotype: Its antigen is undetermined.

TCRdb re-called the 5' RACE reads through MiXCR, storing one row per CDR3 protein. The data contain around 1.7 million distinct CDR3 sequences, 32% of them singletons. The chain has TRBV6-2 or TRBV6-3 and TRBJ2-1; a weak D match, TRBD2 (5 bases). Sequences were obtained from cord blood. The clonotype comes from a newborn girl in good health. CDR3 amino acids: CASRDLNNEQFF. DNA of the CDR3: TGTGCCAGCAGGGACTTGAACAATGAGCAGTTCTTC.